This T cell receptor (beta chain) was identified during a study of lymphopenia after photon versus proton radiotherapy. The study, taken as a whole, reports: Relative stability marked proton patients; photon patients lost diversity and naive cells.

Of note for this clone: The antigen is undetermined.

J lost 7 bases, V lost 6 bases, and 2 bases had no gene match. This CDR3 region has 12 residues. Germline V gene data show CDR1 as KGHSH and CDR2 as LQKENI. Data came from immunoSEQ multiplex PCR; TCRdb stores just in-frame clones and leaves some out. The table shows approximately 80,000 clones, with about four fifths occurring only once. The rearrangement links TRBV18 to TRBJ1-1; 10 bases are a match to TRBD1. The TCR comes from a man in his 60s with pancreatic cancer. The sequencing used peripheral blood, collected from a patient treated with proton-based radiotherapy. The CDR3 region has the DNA TGTGCCAGCTCCCGGGACAGGGGTGAAGCTTTCTTT. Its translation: CASSRDRGEAFF.